A selection of T cell receptor beta chains follows, all from one sample in a study of CD8+ T cells in alopecia areata. The protocol was immunoSEQ multiplex PCR, while the TCRdb copy is restricted to in-frame clones and leaves out a portion. This sample has fewer than 150,000 clones, with 35% to 40% found just once. Source material: CD4+ T cells sorted from blood. These receptors came from a human donor with alopecia areata. The CDR3 runs from the conserved cysteine through the conserved F or W. D genes are given only for firm matches. Clone size appears in some rows only: once, few, many, or a class for an expanded clone.

TGTGCCAGCAGCCGACTAGCGGGAGACTACGAGCAGTACTTC	CASSRLAGDYEQYF	TRBV5-6	TRBJ2-7	few	TRBD2
TGTGCCATCAGTGGGGACAGCCGTCTGTCTTATGGCTACACCTTC	CAISGDSRLSYGYTF	TRBV10-3	TRBJ1-2	.	TRBD1
TGTGCCAGCAGTCCTCGGTTTAACTATGGCTACACCTTC	CASSPRFNYGYTF	TRBV28	TRBJ1-2	few	.
TGTGCCAGCTCACCACTCCGGGACAGGGCTACCAATGAGCAGTTCTTC	CASSPLRDRATNEQFF	TRBV18	TRBJ2-1	.	TRBD1
TGCAGCGTTGGGGGGACTAGCGGGAGCGGGCAGTACTTC	CSVGGTSGSGQYF	TRBV29-1	TRBJ2-7	few	TRBD2
TGCGCCAGCATTGGGACAGGTTACACTGAAGCTTTCTTT	CASIGTGYTEAFF	TRBV5-1	TRBJ1-1	.	TRBD1
TGTGCCAGCAGTTTAAAGATGAATGAGCAGTTCTTC	CASSLKMNEQFF	TRBV28	TRBJ2-1	.	.
TGTGCCAGCAGCTCCCGGGTCTTCCCGACGCAGTATTTT	CASSSRVFPTQYF	TRBV7-9	TRBJ2-3	few	.
TGTGCCAGCAGTCCTTTCGAGGGCCAGGGAATTCAGTACTTC	CASSPFEGQGIQYF	TRBV7-2	TRBJ2-4	few	.
TGTGCCAGCAGCCGCCGGGACAGCACTCGAACCGGGGAGCTGTTTTTT	CASSRRDSTRTGELFF	TRBV6-6	TRBJ2-2	.	TRBD1
TGTGCCAGCAGCTCCTTCCGGGACAGAAACTCCTACGAGCAGTACTTC	CASSSFRDRNSYEQYF	TRBV13	TRBJ2-7	.	TRBD1
TGCGCCAGCAGTGTGGGGGGTGGTATCGTGAACACTGAAGCTTTCTTT	CASSVGGGIVNTEAFF	TRBV10-2	TRBJ1-1	.	.
TGTGCCAGCAGCTTAGTCGGACTGCCGGGAGATACGCAGTATTTT	CASSLVGLPGDTQYF	TRBV7-9	TRBJ2-3	few	.
TGTGCCAGCAGCCGGTGGGTCGGGGAGCTGTTTTTT	CASSRWVGELFF	TRBV5-4	TRBJ2-2	.	.
TGCACCAGCAGCCAAGAAAAGGGGGAAAGGGTCGCCTACGAGCAGTACTTC	CTSSQEKGERVAYEQYF	TRBV1	TRBJ2-7	once	.
TGCGCCAGCAGCCCGATGACTAGCGGGGAAGAGACCCAGTACTTC	CASSPMTSGEETQYF	TRBV5-1	TRBJ2-5	few	TRBD2
TGTGCCAGCAGCCCCGAGAACACCGGGGAGCTGTTTTTT	CASSPENTGELFF	TRBV4-2	TRBJ2-2	.	.
TGTGCCAGCCCCCTAGCCAAAAACATTCAGTACTTC	CASPLAKNIQYF	TRBV6-1	TRBJ2-4	once	.
TGTGCCAGCAGCCTAGCTTCAGGGACCCTCGGCAGCCACTTC	CASSLASGTLGSHF	TRBV28	TRBJ2-7	.	.
TGTGCCTGGAGTTCGGACAGTTTCTCCTACGAGCAGTACTTC	CAWSSDSFSYEQYF	TRBV30	TRBJ2-7	.	.
TGTGCCAGCAGCCCGGGGAGGGACTACGAGCAGTACTTC	CASSPGRDYEQYF	TRBV28	TRBJ2-7	.	TRBD2
TGCGCCAGCACCAAGACTAGCGGGGCGACAGATACGCAGTATTTT	CASTKTSGATDTQYF	TRBV23-1	TRBJ2-3	.	TRBD2
TGTGCCAGCAGTTCCTGGGACAGGGCCTACGAGCAGTACTTC	CASSSWDRAYEQYF	TRBV28	TRBJ2-7	few	TRBD1
TGCGCCAGCAGCCCGACTCCTGGGGCCAACGTCCTGACTTTC	CASSPTPGANVLTF	TRBV5-1	TRBJ2-6	few	.
TGTGCCAGCAGCCCCCGACTGACCCTGGAGTACGAGCAGTACTTC	CASSPRLTLEYEQYF	TRBV7-2	TRBJ2-7	.	.
TGTGCCAGCAGCGCGACGGGGGATCTCAATGAAGCTTTCTTT	CASSATGDLNEAFF	TRBV7-9	TRBJ1-1	.	.
TGTGCCAGTAGTAGGGGACAGGCCAACGTCCTGACTTTC	CASSRGQANVLTF	TRBV19	TRBJ2-6	.	.
TGCAGCGTTGTGCCCGGGACAAAACATAGCACAGATACGCAGTATTTT	CSVVPGTKHSTDTQYF	TRBV29-1	TRBJ2-3	few	.
TGCGCCAGCAGCCAATTCAGGAGCTCCTACAATGAGCAGTTCTTC	CASSQFRSSYNEQFF	TRBV4-3	TRBJ2-1	.	.
TGTGCCTGCAAGGCGGGAGCGATCAGAGATACGCAGTATTTT	CACKAGAIRDTQYF	TRBV30	TRBJ2-3	.	TRBD2
TGCAGCGGGTACAGGGGTAGTAGCACCGGGGAGCTGTTTTTT	CSGYRGSSTGELFF	TRBV29-1	TRBJ2-2	few	TRBD1
TGTGCCAGCAGACCAACCGGAGGGTACAATGAGCAGTTCTTC	CASRPTGGYNEQFF	TRBV28	TRBJ2-1	.	.
TGTGCCTGGAGTGTAGTGGTGGGCAGGGAAGAGACCCAGTACTTC	CAWSVVVGREETQYF	TRBV30	TRBJ2-5	few	.
TGTGCCTGGACTTTATACAATGAGCAGTTCTTC	CAWTLYNEQFF	TRBV30	TRBJ2-1	.	.
TGTGCCAGCAGCCCGACTACAGATACGCAGTATTTT	CASSPTTDTQYF	TRBV7-9	TRBJ2-3	few	.
TGCGCCAGCCGGTTCCTAGGACAGGGCACCTACGAGCAGTACTTC	CASRFLGQGTYEQYF	TRBV5-1	TRBJ2-7	.	TRBD1
TGCGCCAGCAGCTTGGATAAGGGTTCGGAGACCCAGTACTTC	CASSLDKGSETQYF	TRBV5-1	TRBJ2-5	.	.
TGTGCCAGCAGCTTTAACAGGTGGTCCTACAATGAGCAGTTCTTC	CASSFNRWSYNEQFF	TRBV5-6	TRBJ2-1	.	.
TGCGCCAGCAGCTTCGTTGGGGCAAGTGAAGCTTTCTTT	CASSFVGASEAFF	TRBV5-1	TRBJ1-1	.	.
TGTGCCAGCAGCTTAGCGGGACGGCGGGTCGAGCAGTACTTC	CASSLAGRRVEQYF	TRBV7-2	TRBJ2-7	once	.
TGTGCCAGCAGGGGACAGGGGGCGCTTCTCATTGAGCAGTTCTTC	CASRGQGALLIEQFF	TRBV7-9	TRBJ2-1	few	TRBD1
TGTGCCTGGAGACCCACAGGGTCCAACGAGCAGTACTTC	CAWRPTGSNEQYF	TRBV30	TRBJ2-7	.	.
TGTGCCGTAGGGTACGAGCAGTACTTC	CAVGYEQYF	TRBV28	TRBJ2-7	.	.
TGTGCCAGCAGCCCTCCGGGACAGAATGTCTACGAGCAGTACTTC	CASSPPGQNVYEQYF	TRBV7-9	TRBJ2-7	few	TRBD1